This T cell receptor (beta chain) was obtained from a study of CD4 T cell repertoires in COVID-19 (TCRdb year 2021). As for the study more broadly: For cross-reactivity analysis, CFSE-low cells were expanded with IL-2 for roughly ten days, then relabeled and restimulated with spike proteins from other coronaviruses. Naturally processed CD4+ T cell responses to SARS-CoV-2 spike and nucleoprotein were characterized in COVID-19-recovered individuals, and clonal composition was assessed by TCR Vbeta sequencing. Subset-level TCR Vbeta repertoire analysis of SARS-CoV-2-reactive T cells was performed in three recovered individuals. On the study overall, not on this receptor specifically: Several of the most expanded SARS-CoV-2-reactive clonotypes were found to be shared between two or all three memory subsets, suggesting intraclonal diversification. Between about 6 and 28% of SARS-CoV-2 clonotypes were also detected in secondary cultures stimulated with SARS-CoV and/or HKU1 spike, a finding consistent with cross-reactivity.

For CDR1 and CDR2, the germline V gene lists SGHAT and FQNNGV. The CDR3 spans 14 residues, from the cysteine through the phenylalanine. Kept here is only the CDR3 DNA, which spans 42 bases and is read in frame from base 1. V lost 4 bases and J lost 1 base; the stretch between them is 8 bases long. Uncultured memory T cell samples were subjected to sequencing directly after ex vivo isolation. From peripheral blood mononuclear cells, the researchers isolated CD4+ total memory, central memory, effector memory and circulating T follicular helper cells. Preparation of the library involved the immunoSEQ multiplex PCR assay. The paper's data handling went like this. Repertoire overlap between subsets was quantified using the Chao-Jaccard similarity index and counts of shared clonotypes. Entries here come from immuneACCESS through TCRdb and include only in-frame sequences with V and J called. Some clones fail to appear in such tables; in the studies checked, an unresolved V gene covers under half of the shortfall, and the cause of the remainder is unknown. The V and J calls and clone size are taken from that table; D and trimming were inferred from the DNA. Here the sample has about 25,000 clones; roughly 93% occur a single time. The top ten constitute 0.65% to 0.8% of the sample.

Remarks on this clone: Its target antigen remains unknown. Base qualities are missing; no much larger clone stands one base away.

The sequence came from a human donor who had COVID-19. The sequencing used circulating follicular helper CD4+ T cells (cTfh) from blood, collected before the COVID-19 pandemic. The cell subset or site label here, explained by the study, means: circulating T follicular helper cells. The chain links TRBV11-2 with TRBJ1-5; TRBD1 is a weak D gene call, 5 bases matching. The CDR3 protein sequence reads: CASSSGLSNQPQHF. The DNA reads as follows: TGTGCCAGCAGCTCGGGACTGAGCAATCAGCCCCAGCATTTT.